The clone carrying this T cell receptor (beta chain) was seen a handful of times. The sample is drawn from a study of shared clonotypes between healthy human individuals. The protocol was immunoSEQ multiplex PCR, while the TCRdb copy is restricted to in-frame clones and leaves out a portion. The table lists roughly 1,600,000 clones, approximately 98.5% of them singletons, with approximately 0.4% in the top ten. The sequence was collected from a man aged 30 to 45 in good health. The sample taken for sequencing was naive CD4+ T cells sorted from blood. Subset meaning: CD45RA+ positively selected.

The CDR3 DNA is TGCGCCAGCAGCTTGGTTTTCGGACTAGCGGACAACTACGAGCAGTACTTC. This sequence encodes CASSLVFGLADNYEQYF. The V and J genes are TRBV5-1 and TRBJ2-7; 10 positions match TRBD2. CDR1 is SGHRS and CDR2 is YFSETQ in the germline V gene. Unmatched junction bases numbered 9, after V lost 0 bases and J lost 3 bases. This CDR3 contains 17 residues.